This TCR beta chain came from a study of cytomegalovirus exposure and HLA in healthy donors. Study at large: HLA-typed donors were the source of 86 million or so unique TCRs held in an early data release. Study-wide points: Later on, an analysis found that several of the most significant clusters appeared to be linked to common viral pathogens, which included parvovirus B19. Indistinguishability led to the exclusion of some V segments, TRBV6-2 and TRBV6-3 included.

In regard to this clone: Its antigen remains unidentified.

Healthy people donating bone marrow made up the donors. The PCR was carried out with 60 Vbeta primers and 13 Jbeta primers. The protocol was immunoSEQ multiplex PCR, while the TCRdb copy is restricted to in-frame clones and leaves out a portion. The sample yields 100,000 to 150,000 clones, around 80% seen once. The trim removed 0 bases at V and 6 bases at J, leaving 2 bases unmatched. Germline CDR1 is MNHNY and CDR2 is SVGAGI (reference sequence). The CDR3 has 15 amino acids. Material for sequencing was PBMCs. The TCR originated in a female donor in good health and CMV-seropositive. The rearrangement links TRBV6-6 to TRBJ1-6; 7 bases line up with TRBD1. The CDR3: CASSYSQGRNSPLHF. The DNA for the CDR3 is TGTGCCAGCAGTTACTCACAGGGGCGTAATTCACCCCTCCACTTT.